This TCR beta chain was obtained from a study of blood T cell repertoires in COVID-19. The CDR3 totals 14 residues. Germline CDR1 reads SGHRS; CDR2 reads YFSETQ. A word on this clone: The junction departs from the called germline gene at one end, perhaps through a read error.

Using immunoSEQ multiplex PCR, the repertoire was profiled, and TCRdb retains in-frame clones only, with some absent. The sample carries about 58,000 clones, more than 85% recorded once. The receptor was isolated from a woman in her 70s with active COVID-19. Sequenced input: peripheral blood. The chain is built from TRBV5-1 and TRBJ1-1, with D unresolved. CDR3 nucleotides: TGCGCCAGCAGCTTGGGACTTTCGAACGCTGAAGCTTTCTTT. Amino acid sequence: CASSLGLSNAEAFF. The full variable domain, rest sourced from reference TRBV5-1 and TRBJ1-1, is KAGVTQTPRYLIKTRGQQVTLSCSPISGHRSVSWYQQTPGQGLQFLFEYFSETQRNKGNFPGRFSGRQFSNSRSEMNVSTLELGDSALYLCASSLGLSNAEAFFGQGTRLTVV.